The source of this T cell receptor beta chain is a study of synovial regulatory T cells in juvenile arthritis. Whole-study results and caveats: CDR3 overlap with synovial Tregs was higher for iaTregs than other blood Tregs.

Profiled with immunoSEQ multiplex PCR; TCRdb holds only in-frame clones, not every one. This listing includes more than 9,500 clones. On this clone itself: What it binds is unknown.

Germline V CDR1 and CDR2: MGHRA, YSYEKL. The CDR3 is made up of 20 amino acids. No DNA was logged. The TCR was taken from a donor younger than 30 with juvenile idiopathic arthritis. The sample consisted of Treg cells from blood. Subset reported: remaining (HLA-DR-negative) circulating blood Treg cells. This chain connects TRBV4-1 to TRBJ2-6; the D gene TCRdb calls, TRBD1, cannot be checked with no DNA. The CDR3 loop is CASSQAFRTADFSGANVLTF.